The present TCR beta chain was sequenced within a study of cytomegalovirus exposure and HLA in healthy donors. Overall study results and limits: Trimming of TCR beta V- and J-genes showed a link, identified in a later analysis, to a missense DCLRE1C variant.

Amplification used 60 Vbeta primers and 13 Jbeta primers. Only in-frame clones appear in the TCRdb table, and some are missing; sequencing was by immunoSEQ multiplex PCR. The sample lists around 64,000 clones, 65% to 75% occurring once. As to this clone: Its antigen is unknown.

It was healthy bone marrow donors who served as donors. The CDR3 totals 17 residues. CDR1 is LNHNV, CDR2 YYDKDF, per germline (reference sequence). V shed 1 base and J shed 7 bases, with 23 bases lying between them. Specimen: PBMCs. V is TRBV15 and J is TRBJ2-7; maybe TRBD2 (5 bases). This TCR was recovered from a man younger than 45 in good health and CMV-seropositive. This CDR3 reads CATSRVPPPAPPGEQYF. Here the CDR3 DNA reads TGTGCCACCAGCAGAGTACCCCCACCCGCCCCCCCGGGGGAGCAGTACTTC. The complete variable domain, with remaining parts taken from reference TRBV15 and TRBJ2-7, reads DAMVIQNPRYQVTQFGKPVTLSCSQTLNHNVMYWYQQKSSQAPKLLFHYYDKDFNNEADTPDNFQSRRPNTSFCFLDIRSPGLGDTAMYLCATSRVPPPAPPGEQYFGPGTRLTVT.